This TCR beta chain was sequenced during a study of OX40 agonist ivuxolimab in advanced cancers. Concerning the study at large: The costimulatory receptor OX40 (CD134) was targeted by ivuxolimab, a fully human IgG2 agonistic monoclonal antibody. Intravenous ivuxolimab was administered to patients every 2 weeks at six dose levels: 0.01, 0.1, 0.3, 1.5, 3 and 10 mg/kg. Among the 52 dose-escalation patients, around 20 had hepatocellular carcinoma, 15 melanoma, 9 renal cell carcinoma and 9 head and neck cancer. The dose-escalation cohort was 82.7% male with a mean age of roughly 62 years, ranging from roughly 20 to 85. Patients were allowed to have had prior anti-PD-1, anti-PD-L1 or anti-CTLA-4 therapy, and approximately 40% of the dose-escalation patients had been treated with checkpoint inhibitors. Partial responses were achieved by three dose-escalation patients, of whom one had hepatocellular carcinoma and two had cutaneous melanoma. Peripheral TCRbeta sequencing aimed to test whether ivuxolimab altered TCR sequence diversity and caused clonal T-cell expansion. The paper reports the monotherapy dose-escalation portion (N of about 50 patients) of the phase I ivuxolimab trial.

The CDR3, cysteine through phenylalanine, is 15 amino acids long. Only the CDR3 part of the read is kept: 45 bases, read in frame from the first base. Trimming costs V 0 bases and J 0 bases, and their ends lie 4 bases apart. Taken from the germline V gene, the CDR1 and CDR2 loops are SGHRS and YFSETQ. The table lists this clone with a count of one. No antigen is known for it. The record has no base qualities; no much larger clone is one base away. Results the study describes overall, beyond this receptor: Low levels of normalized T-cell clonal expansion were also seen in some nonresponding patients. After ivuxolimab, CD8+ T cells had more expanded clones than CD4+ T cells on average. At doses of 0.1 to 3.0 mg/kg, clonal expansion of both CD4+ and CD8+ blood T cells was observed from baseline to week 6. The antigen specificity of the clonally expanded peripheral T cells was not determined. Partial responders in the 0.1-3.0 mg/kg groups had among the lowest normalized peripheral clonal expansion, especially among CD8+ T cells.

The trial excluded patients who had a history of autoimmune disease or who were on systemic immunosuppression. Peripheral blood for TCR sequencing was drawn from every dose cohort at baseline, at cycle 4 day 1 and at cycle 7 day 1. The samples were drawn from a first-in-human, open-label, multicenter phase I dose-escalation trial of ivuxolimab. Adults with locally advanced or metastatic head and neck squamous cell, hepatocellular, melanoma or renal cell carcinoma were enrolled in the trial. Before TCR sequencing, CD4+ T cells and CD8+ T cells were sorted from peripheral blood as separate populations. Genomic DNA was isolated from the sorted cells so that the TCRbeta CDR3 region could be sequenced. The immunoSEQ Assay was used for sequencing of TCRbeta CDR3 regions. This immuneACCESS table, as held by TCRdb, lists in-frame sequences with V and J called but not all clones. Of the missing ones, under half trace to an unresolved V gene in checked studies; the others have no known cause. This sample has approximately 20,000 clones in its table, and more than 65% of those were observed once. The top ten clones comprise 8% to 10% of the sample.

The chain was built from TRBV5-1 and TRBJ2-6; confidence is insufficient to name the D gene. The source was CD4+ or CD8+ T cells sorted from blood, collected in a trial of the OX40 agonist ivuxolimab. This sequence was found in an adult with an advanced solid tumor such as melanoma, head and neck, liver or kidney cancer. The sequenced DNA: TGCGCCAGCAGCTTGGGCAGCTCTGGGGCCAACGTCCTGACTTTC. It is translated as CASSLGSSGANVLTF.